The following is a TCR beta chain sequence with its context. These data come from a study of blood T cell repertoires in COVID-19. Overall study context: T cells, B-cell-depleted T cells, or PBMCs provided the cDNA or gDNA that served as material.

There are 17 residues in the CDR3. Germline CDR1 and CDR2: GTSNPN and SVGIG (reference sequence). The V segment lost 1 base and the J segment 4 bases; nucleotides outside the gene matches: 7. Clones were read by immunoSEQ multiplex PCR, and TCRdb kept only the in-frame ones, dropping some. The sample has approximately 100,000 clones, roughly 80% seen once. Sequencing was performed on peripheral blood. The gene calls are TRBV30 and TRBJ2-3; TRBD2 matches 14 bases. This receptor was identified in a woman older than 75 with active or convalescent COVID-19. The CDR3 is CAWSEGTSGRWADTQYF. CDR3 DNA sequence: TGTGCCTGGAGTGAGGGGACTAGCGGGAGATGGGCAGATACGCAGTATTTT.